These T cell receptor beta chains were read from a single sample in a study of OX40 agonist ivuxolimab in advanced cancers. This table comes from immunoSEQ multiplex PCR, and its TCRdb copy is limited to in-frame clones, with some not included. The sample contains 100,000 or so clones, approximately 90% of which appear only once. The sample was CD4+ or CD8+ T cells sorted from blood, taken in a trial of the OX40 agonist ivuxolimab. These receptors were obtained from an adult with an advanced solid tumor such as melanoma, head and neck, liver or kidney cancer. Both conserved end residues are part of each CDR3. D genes are given only for firm matches. The size entry is marked missing in some rows and otherwise reads once, few, many or a size class.

clone_size: -
v_call: TRBV10-3
j_call: TRBJ1-2
d_call: TRBD1
cdr3_aa: CAAQRDRESYGYTF
cdr3_nt: TGTGCCGCTCAGAGGGACAGGGAGAGTTATGGCTACACCTTC

clone_size: -
v_call: TRBV29-1
j_call: TRBJ1-1
d_call: -
cdr3_aa: CSVGLQGGGTEAFF
cdr3_nt: TGCAGCGTTGGGCTGCAGGGCGGAGGAACTGAAGCTTTCTTT

clone_size: -
v_call: TRBV4-2
j_call: TRBJ1-6
d_call: -
cdr3_aa: CASSHHRENSPLHF
cdr3_nt: TGTGCCAGCAGCCACCACAGGGAAAATTCACCCCTCCACTTT

clone_size: -
v_call: TRBV7-9
j_call: TRBJ1-3
d_call: -
cdr3_aa: CASSFGGSGNTIYF
cdr3_nt: TGTGCCAGCAGCTTCGGGGGTTCGGGAAACACCATATATTTT

clone_size: -
v_call: TRBV2
j_call: TRBJ2-5
d_call: -
cdr3_aa: CASSPGIQTQYF
cdr3_nt: TGTGCCAGCAGTCCCGGAATACAGACCCAGTACTTC

clone_size: -
v_call: TRBV29-1
j_call: TRBJ1-2
d_call: TRBD1
cdr3_aa: CSVEGQRDRSNYGYTF
cdr3_nt: TGCAGCGTTGAAGGACAGCGGGACAGGTCTAACTATGGCTACACCTTC

clone_size: -
v_call: TRBV28
j_call: TRBJ1-2
d_call: -
cdr3_aa: CASSQGRYYGYTF
cdr3_nt: TGTGCCAGCAGCCAGGGGCGTTACTATGGCTACACCTTC

clone_size: -
v_call: TRBV5-1
j_call: TRBJ1-2
d_call: TRBD1
cdr3_aa: CASSGTDGYTF
cdr3_nt: TGCGCCAGCAGCGGGACAGATGGCTACACCTTC

clone_size: -
v_call: TRBV6-5
j_call: TRBJ1-1
d_call: TRBD1
cdr3_aa: CASSRPRGTEAFF
cdr3_nt: TGTGCCAGCAGCCGACCCAGGGGGACTGAAGCTTTCTTT

clone_size: -
v_call: TRBV6-1
j_call: TRBJ2-7
d_call: TRBD1
cdr3_aa: CASSRDRLTYEQYF
cdr3_nt: TGTGCCAGCTCCCGGGACAGGCTTACCTACGAGCAGTACTTC

clone_size: -
v_call: TRBV7-2
j_call: TRBJ1-3
d_call: -
cdr3_aa: CASRARVSGSGNTIYF
cdr3_nt: TGTGCCAGCAGAGCCAGGGTCTCCGGCTCTGGAAACACCATATATTTT

clone_size: -
v_call: TRBV5-1
j_call: TRBJ2-3
d_call: TRBD2
cdr3_aa: CASSVGLAAITDTQYF
cdr3_nt: TGCGCCAGCAGCGTGGGACTAGCGGCCATCACAGATACGCAGTATTTT

clone_size: -
v_call: TRBV7-2
j_call: TRBJ1-3
d_call: TRBD1
cdr3_aa: CASSSSRGPGNTIYF
cdr3_nt: TGTGCCAGCAGCTCGTCGAGGGGGCCTGGAAACACCATATATTTT

clone_size: -
v_call: TRBV19
j_call: TRBJ1-2
d_call: -
cdr3_aa: CASSQDNAPGRGYTF
cdr3_nt: TGTGCCAGTAGTCAAGACAACGCGCCCGGGAGAGGCTACACCTTC

clone_size: -
v_call: TRBV12-5
j_call: TRBJ2-2
d_call: TRBD2
cdr3_aa: CASGLTSGTSVGELFF
cdr3_nt: TGTGCTAGTGGTTTGACCTCCGGGACTAGCGTCGGGGAGCTGTTTTTT

clone_size: -
v_call: TRBV7-9
j_call: TRBJ1-4
d_call: -
cdr3_aa: CASSLIPRNEKLFF
cdr3_nt: TGTGCCAGCAGCCTCATCCCCAGAAATGAAAAACTGTTTTTT

clone_size: -
v_call: TRBV28
j_call: TRBJ2-7
d_call: -
cdr3_aa: CASSPEDHEQYF
cdr3_nt: TGTGCCAGCAGCCCCGAGGACCACGAGCAGTACTTC

clone_size: -
v_call: TRBV6-1
j_call: TRBJ1-6
d_call: -
cdr3_aa: CASSENGPGKSPLHF
cdr3_nt: TGTGCCAGCAGTGAAAACGGGCCAGGGAAATCACCCCTCCACTTT

clone_size: -
v_call: TRBV7-2
j_call: TRBJ2-3
d_call: -
cdr3_aa: CASSHGADTQYF
cdr3_nt: TGTGCCAGCAGCCACGGGGCAGATACGCAGTATTTT

clone_size: -
v_call: TRBV29-1
j_call: TRBJ2-1
d_call: -
cdr3_aa: CSVGEQFF
cdr3_nt: TGCAGCGTTGGGGAGCAGTTCTTC

clone_size: -
v_call: TRBV29-1
j_call: TRBJ1-4
d_call: TRBD1
cdr3_aa: CSVASSPGQLFF
cdr3_nt: TGCAGCGTTGCCTCCTCACCGGGACAGTTGTTTTTT

clone_size: -
v_call: TRBV2
j_call: TRBJ2-1
d_call: -
cdr3_aa: CASSDSEGSGPTSYNEQFF
cdr3_nt: TGTGCCAGCAGTGACTCCGAGGGGAGCGGCCCCACTTCCTACAATGAGCAGTTCTTC

clone_size: -
v_call: TRBV4-1
j_call: TRBJ2-7
d_call: TRBD2
cdr3_aa: CASSLLGTSEDEQYF
cdr3_nt: TGCGCCAGCAGCCTCCTCGGGACTAGCGAGGACGAGCAGTACTTC

clone_size: -
v_call: TRBV7-2
j_call: TRBJ1-5
d_call: -
cdr3_aa: CASSARGYQPQHF
cdr3_nt: TGTGCCAGCAGCGCCCGGGGCTATCAGCCCCAGCATTTT

clone_size: -
v_call: TRBV5-1
j_call: TRBJ2-5
d_call: -
cdr3_aa: CASSSSVPGVTETQYF
cdr3_nt: TGCGCCAGCAGCTCGAGTGTGCCTGGGGTGACGGAGACCCAGTACTTC

clone_size: once
v_call: TRBV28
j_call: TRBJ1-5
d_call: -
cdr3_aa: CASSFVDSGGAQHF
cdr3_nt: TGTGCCAGCAGTTTCGTCGACAGCGGCGGGGCCCAGCATTTT

clone_size: -
v_call: TRBV11-2
j_call: TRBJ1-3
d_call: TRBD1
cdr3_aa: CASSLRGGGSTIYF
cdr3_nt: TGTGCCAGCAGCTTACGAGGGGGCGGGTCCACCATATATTTT

clone_size: -
v_call: TRBV5-4
j_call: TRBJ2-1
d_call: TRBD2
cdr3_aa: CASSLGTSGYNEQFF
cdr3_nt: TGTGCCAGCAGCCTCGGGACTAGCGGATACAATGAGCAGTTCTTC

clone_size: -
v_call: TRBV27
j_call: TRBJ2-3
d_call: -
cdr3_aa: CATRGGLSTDTQYF
cdr3_nt: TGTGCCACTAGGGGGGGACTCAGCACAGATACGCAGTATTTT

clone_size: -
v_call: TRBV11-2
j_call: TRBJ1-1
d_call: -
cdr3_aa: CASSPTALNTEAFF
cdr3_nt: TGTGCCAGCAGCCCGACAGCTTTGAACACTGAAGCTTTCTTT

clone_size: -
v_call: TRBV9
j_call: TRBJ2-6
d_call: -
cdr3_aa: CASSEGMAGANVLTF
cdr3_nt: TGTGCCAGCAGCGAGGGAATGGCTGGGGCCAACGTCCTGACTTTC

clone_size: few
v_call: TRBV7-7
j_call: TRBJ2-2
d_call: -
cdr3_aa: CASSPRADGELFF
cdr3_nt: TGTGCCAGCAGCCCCCGGGCCGACGGGGAGCTGTTTTTT

clone_size: -
v_call: TRBV19
j_call: TRBJ2-1
d_call: -
cdr3_aa: CASSLHAVGNEQFF
cdr3_nt: TGTGCCAGTAGTCTCCACGCAGTCGGCAATGAGCAGTTCTTC

clone_size: once
v_call: TRBV19
j_call: TRBJ1-1
d_call: TRBD1
cdr3_aa: CASLRGDREMDTEAFF
cdr3_nt: TGTGCCAGTCTCCGGGGCGACAGGGAGATGGACACTGAAGCTTTCTTT

clone_size: -
v_call: TRBV30
j_call: TRBJ1-3
d_call: -
cdr3_aa: CAWKLWGSSGNTIYF
cdr3_nt: TGTGCCTGGAAATTGTGGGGGAGCTCTGGAAACACCATATATTTT

clone_size: -
v_call: TRBV19
j_call: TRBJ2-1
d_call: -
cdr3_aa: CASSIKQGGYNEQFF
cdr3_nt: TGTGCCAGTAGTATCAAACAGGGTGGCTACAATGAGCAGTTCTTC

clone_size: -
v_call: TRBV18
j_call: TRBJ2-3
d_call: -
cdr3_aa: CASSPPLAPDTQYF
cdr3_nt: TGTGCCAGCTCACCACCACTAGCCCCAGATACGCAGTATTTT

clone_size: -
v_call: TRBV27
j_call: TRBJ2-2
d_call: TRBD1
cdr3_aa: CASSPGQGAYTGELFF
cdr3_nt: TGTGCCAGCAGTCCCGGACAGGGGGCGTATACCGGGGAGCTGTTTTTT

clone_size: -
v_call: TRBV14
j_call: TRBJ1-6
d_call: -
cdr3_aa: CASSQGGGRFASPLHF
cdr3_nt: TGTGCCAGCAGCCAAGGAGGGGGGCGGTTTGCTTCACCCCTCCACTTT

clone_size: -
v_call: TRBV6-4
j_call: TRBJ1-5
d_call: -
cdr3_aa: CASSAYQPRDLPNSNQPQHF
cdr3_nt: TGTGCCAGCAGTGCCTACCAGCCCCGGGATTTGCCAAATAGCAATCAGCCCCAGCATTTT

clone_size: -
v_call: TRBV7-2
j_call: TRBJ1-3
d_call: -
cdr3_aa: CASSLQRSSGNTIYF
cdr3_nt: TGTGCCAGCAGCTTACAGCGGAGCTCTGGAAACACCATATATTTT

clone_size: -
v_call: TRBV5-1
j_call: TRBJ1-4
d_call: TRBD1
cdr3_aa: CASSYQGGSTNEKLFF
cdr3_nt: TGCGCCAGCAGCTATCAGGGGGGTTCAACTAATGAAAAACTGTTTTTT

clone_size: once
v_call: TRBV5-1
j_call: TRBJ2-2
d_call: -
cdr3_aa: CASSSIVGANTGELFF
cdr3_nt: TGCGCCAGCAGCTCCATAGTGGGAGCGAACACCGGGGAGCTGTTTTTT

clone_size: -
v_call: TRBV5-1
j_call: TRBJ2-1
d_call: TRBD2
cdr3_aa: CASSESGISYNEQFF
cdr3_nt: TGCGCCAGCAGCGAAAGCGGGATCTCCTACAATGAGCAGTTCTTC

clone_size: -
v_call: TRBV4-1
j_call: TRBJ2-7
d_call: TRBD1
cdr3_aa: CASSPYRDSYEQYF
cdr3_nt: TGCGCCAGCAGCCCTTACCGGGACAGCTACGAGCAGTACTTC

clone_size: -
v_call: TRBV6-5
j_call: TRBJ2-5
d_call: -
cdr3_aa: CASSYGQGRETQYF
cdr3_nt: TGTGCCAGCAGTTACGGGCAGGGGAGGGAGACCCAGTACTTC

clone_size: -
v_call: TRBV11-2
j_call: TRBJ2-1
d_call: TRBD2
cdr3_aa: CASSRLRGAGVYNEQFF
cdr3_nt: TGTGCCAGCAGCAGACTAAGGGGAGCGGGAGTATACAATGAGCAGTTCTTC

clone_size: -
v_call: TRBV27
j_call: TRBJ1-2
d_call: TRBD1
cdr3_aa: CASSTGEFYGYTF
cdr3_nt: TGTGCCAGCTCGACAGGGGAGTTCTATGGCTACACCTTC

clone_size: once
v_call: TRBV2
j_call: TRBJ1-2
d_call: TRBD1
cdr3_aa: CASSPSGQNYGYTF
cdr3_nt: TGTGCCAGCAGCCCCTCGGGACAGAACTATGGCTACACCTTC

clone_size: -
v_call: TRBV4-1
j_call: TRBJ1-6
d_call: -
cdr3_aa: CASSPSMRSYNSPLHF
cdr3_nt: TGCGCCAGCAGCCCAAGCATGCGCTCCTATAATTCACCCCTCCACTTT

clone_size: -
v_call: TRBV14
j_call: TRBJ2-7
d_call: -
cdr3_aa: CASSQEGAGSHEQYF
cdr3_nt: TGTGCCAGCAGCCAAGAGGGGGCAGGGAGCCACGAGCAGTACTTC

clone_size: -
v_call: TRBV5-4
j_call: TRBJ1-4
d_call: -
cdr3_aa: CASSLDRNEKLFF
cdr3_nt: TGTGCCAGCAGCTTGGACAGGAATGAAAAACTGTTTTTT

clone_size: -
v_call: TRBV11-1
j_call: TRBJ2-2
d_call: TRBD2
cdr3_aa: CASSSPGLAFSGELFF
cdr3_nt: TGTGCCAGCAGCTCCCCGGGACTAGCTTTCAGCGGGGAGCTGTTTTTT

clone_size: -
v_call: TRBV7-3
j_call: TRBJ2-2
d_call: -
cdr3_aa: CASSPRDAPGGELFF
cdr3_nt: TGTGCCAGCAGCCCCCGGGACGCCCCAGGCGGGGAGCTGTTTTTT

clone_size: -
v_call: TRBV9
j_call: TRBJ2-1
d_call: -
cdr3_aa: CASSPEKTGLYNNEQFF
cdr3_nt: TGTGCCAGCAGCCCCGAGAAAACGGGACTCTACAACAATGAGCAGTTCTTC

clone_size: few
v_call: TRBV7-9
j_call: TRBJ2-1
d_call: -
cdr3_aa: CASSMDYNEQFF
cdr3_nt: TGTGCCAGCAGCATGGACTACAATGAGCAGTTCTTC

clone_size: -
v_call: TRBV11-2
j_call: TRBJ1-2
d_call: -
cdr3_aa: CASSYGYGYTF
cdr3_nt: TGTGCCAGCAGCTATGGCTATGGCTACACCTTC